This paragraph reports one T cell receptor (beta chain). Its cognate antigen is unknown. Germline loops: CDR1 LNHDA, CDR2 SQIVND (reference sequence). The CDR3 spans 13 residues. Trimming removed 5 bases at V and 8 bases at J, with 12 bases between. These data come from a study of shared clonotypes between healthy human individuals. The study, taken as a whole, reports: Generation probabilities of non-shared clonotypes were lower (relative to those shared by all four donors). When naive CD4 clonotypes were compared across a handful of donors, approximately 4.9% were shared.

Clones were read by immunoSEQ multiplex PCR, and TCRdb kept only the in-frame ones, dropping some. The data contain around 550,000 clones, roughly 95% of them seen just once; the ten biggest clones take up approximately 0.12%. Naive CD8 isolation took CD45RO-negative cells positively selected for CCR7 and excluded terminally differentiated effector memory CD45RA+ cells. Donors comprised healthy HIV-negative adults lacking recent acute infections or vaccinations. Every donor, a Caucasian adult, lived in Nashville, Tennessee. Sequences were obtained from naive CD8+ T cells sorted from blood. This chain joins TRBV19 and TRBJ1-4; TRBD1 might be the D (5 bases). The source of this sequence is a woman aged 25 to 39 in good health. CDR3 sequence: CASSPWDEEKLFF. CDR3 coding DNA: TGTGCCAGTAGTCCTTGGGACGAGGAAAAACTGTTTTTT.